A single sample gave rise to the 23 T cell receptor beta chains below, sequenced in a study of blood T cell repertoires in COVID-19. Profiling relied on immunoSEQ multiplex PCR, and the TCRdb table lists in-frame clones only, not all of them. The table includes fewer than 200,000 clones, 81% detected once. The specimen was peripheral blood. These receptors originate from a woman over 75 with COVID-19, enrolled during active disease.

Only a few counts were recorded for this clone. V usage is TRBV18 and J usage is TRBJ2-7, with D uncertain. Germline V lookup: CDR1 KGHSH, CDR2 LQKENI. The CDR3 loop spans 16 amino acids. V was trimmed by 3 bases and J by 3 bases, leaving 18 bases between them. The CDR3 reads CASSPTTPSPGYEQYF. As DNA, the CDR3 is TGTGCCAGCTCACCTACGACCCCTAGTCCTGGCTACGAGCAGTACTTC. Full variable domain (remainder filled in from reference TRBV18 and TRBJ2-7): NAGVMQNPRHLVRRRGQEARLRCSPMKGHSHVYWYRQLPEEGLKFMVYLQKENIIDESGMPKERFSAEFPKEGPSILRIQQVVRGDSAAYFCASSPTTPSPGYEQYFGPGTRLTVT.

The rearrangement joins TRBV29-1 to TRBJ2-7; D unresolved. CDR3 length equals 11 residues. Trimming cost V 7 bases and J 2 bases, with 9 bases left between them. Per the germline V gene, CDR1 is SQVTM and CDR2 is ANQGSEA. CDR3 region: CSAQDTYEQYF. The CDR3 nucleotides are TGCAGCGCCCAAGACACCTACGAGCAGTACTTC.

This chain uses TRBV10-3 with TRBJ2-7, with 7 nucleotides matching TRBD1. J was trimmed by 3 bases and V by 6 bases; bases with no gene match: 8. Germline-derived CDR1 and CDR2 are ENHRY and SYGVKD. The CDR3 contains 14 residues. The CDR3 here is CAISRTGPNYEQYF. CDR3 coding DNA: TGTGCCATCAGCCGGACAGGACCTAACTACGAGCAGTACTTC.

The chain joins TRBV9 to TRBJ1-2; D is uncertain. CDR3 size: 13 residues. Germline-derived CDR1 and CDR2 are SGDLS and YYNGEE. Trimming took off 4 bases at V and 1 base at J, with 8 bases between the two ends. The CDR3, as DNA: TGTGCCAGCAGCTCCCCTCTTAACTATGGCTACACCTTC. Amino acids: CASSSPLNYGYTF.

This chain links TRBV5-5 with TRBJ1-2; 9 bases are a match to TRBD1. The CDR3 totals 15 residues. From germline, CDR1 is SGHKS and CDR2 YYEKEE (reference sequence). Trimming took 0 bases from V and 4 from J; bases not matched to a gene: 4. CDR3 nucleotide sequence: TGTGCCAGCAGCTTGGACAGGGGGCAAGCCTATGGCTACACCTTC. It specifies CASSLDRGQAYGYTF.

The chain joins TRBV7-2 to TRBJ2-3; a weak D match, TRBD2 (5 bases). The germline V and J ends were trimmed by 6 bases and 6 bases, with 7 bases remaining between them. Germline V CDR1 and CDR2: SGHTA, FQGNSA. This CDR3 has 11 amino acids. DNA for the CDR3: TGTGCCAGCAGTCAGCGGGATACGCAGTATTTT. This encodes CASSQRDTQYF. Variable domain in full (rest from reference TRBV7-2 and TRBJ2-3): GAGVSQSPSNKVTEKGKDVELRCDPISGHTALYWYRQSLGQGLEFLIYFQGNSAPDKSGLPSDRFSAERTGGSVSTLTIQRTQQEDSAVYLCASSQRDTQYFGPGTRLTVL.

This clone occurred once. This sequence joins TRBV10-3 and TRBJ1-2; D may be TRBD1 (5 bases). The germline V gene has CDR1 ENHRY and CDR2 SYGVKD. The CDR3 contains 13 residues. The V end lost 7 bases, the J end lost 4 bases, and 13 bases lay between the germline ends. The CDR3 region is CAITPQGPYGYTF. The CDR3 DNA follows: TGTGCCATCACCCCGCAGGGCCCCTATGGCTACACCTTC.

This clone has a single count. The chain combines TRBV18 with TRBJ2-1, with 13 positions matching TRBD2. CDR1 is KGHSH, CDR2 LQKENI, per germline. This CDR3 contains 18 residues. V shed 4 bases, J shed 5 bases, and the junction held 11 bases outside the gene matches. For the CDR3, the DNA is TGTGCCAGCTCACTCTGGAACCCCGGGACTAGCGGGAACAATGAGCAGTTCTTC. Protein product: CASSLWNPGTSGNNEQFF. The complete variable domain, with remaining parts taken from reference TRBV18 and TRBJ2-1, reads NAGVMQNPRHLVRRRGQEARLRCSPMKGHSHVYWYRQLPEEGLKFMVYLQKENIIDESGMPKERFSAEFPKEGPSILRIQQVVRGDSAAYFCASSLWNPGTSGNNEQFFGPGTRLTVL.

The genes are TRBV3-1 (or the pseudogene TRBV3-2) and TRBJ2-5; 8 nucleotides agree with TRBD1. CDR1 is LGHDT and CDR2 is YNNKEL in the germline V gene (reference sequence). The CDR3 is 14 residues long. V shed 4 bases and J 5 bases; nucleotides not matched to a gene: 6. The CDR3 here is CASSPGQGRETQYF. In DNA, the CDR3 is TGTGCCAGCAGCCCCGGACAGGGAAGGGAGACCCAGTACTTC.

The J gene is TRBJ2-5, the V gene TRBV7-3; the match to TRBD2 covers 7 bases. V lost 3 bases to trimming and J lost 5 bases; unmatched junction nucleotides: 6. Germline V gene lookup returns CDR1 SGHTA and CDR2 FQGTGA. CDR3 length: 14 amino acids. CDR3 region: CASSLTGGEETQYF. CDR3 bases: TGTGCCAGCAGCTTGACGGGGGGAGAGGAGACCCAGTACTTC.

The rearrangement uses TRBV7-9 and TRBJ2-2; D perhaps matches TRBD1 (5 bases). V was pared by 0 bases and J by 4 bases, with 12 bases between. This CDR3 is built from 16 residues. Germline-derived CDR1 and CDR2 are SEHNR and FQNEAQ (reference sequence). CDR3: CASSLASGSSTGELFF. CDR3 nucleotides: TGTGCCAGCAGCTTAGCGTCAGGGTCCAGCACCGGGGAGCTGTTTTTT.

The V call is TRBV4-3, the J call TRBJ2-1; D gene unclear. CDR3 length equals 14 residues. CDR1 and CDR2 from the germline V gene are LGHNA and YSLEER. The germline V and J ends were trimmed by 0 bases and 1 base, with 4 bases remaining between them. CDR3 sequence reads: CASSQEASYNEQFF. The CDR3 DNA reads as TGCGCCAGCAGCCAAGAGGCTTCCTACAATGAGCAGTTCTTC.

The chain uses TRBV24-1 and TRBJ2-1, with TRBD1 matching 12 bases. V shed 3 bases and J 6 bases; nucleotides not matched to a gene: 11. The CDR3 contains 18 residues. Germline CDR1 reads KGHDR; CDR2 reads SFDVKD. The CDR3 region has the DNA TGTGCCACCAGTGATCAGGCCGGGACAGGGGGCGATGGCAATGAGCAGTTCTTC. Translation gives CATSDQAGTGGDGNEQFF.

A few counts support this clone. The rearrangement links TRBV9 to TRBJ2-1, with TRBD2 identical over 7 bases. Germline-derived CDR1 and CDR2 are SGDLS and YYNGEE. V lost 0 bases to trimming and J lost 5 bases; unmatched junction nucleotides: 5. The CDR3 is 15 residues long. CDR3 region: CASSVGGGSHNEQFF. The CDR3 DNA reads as TGTGCCAGCAGCGTAGGGGGCGGGAGTCACAATGAGCAGTTCTTC.

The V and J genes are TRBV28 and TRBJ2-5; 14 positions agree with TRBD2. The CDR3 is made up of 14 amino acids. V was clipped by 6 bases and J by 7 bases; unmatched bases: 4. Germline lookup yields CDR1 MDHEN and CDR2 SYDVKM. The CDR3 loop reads CASSSGTSGGTQYF. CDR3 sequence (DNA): TGTGCCAGCAGCTCCGGGACTAGCGGGGGGACCCAGTACTTC.

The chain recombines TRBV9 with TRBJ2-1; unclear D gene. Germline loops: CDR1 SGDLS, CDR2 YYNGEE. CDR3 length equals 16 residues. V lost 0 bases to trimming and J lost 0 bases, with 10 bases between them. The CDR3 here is CASSVGHRSSYNEQFF. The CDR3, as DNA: TGTGCCAGCAGCGTAGGGCACAGAAGCTCCTACAATGAGCAGTTCTTC. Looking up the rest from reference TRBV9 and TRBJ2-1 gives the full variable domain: DSGVTQTPKHLITATGQRVTLRCSPRSGDLSVYWYQQSLDQGLQFLIQYYNGEERAKGNILERFSAQQFPDLHSELNLSSLELGDSALYFCASSVGHRSSYNEQFFGPGTRLTVL.

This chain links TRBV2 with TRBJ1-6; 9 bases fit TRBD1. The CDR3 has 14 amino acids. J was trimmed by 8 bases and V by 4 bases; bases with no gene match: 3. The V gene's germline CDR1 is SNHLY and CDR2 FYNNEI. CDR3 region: CASSGDREYSPLHF. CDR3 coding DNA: TGTGCCAGCAGTGGGGACAGGGAATATTCACCCCTCCACTTT.

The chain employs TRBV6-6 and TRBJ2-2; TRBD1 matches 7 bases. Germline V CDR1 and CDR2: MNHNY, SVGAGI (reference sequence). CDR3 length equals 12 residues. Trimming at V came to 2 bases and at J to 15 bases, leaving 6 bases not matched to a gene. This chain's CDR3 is CASSYGQGVVFF. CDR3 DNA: TGTGCCAGCAGTTACGGTCAGGGGGTGGTGTTTTTT.

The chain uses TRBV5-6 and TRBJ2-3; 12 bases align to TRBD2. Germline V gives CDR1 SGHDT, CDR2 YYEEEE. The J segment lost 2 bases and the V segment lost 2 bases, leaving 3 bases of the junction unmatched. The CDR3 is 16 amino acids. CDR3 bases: TGTGCCAGCAGCTTCGGACTAGCGGGATACACAGATACGCAGTATTTT. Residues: CASSFGLAGYTDTQYF.

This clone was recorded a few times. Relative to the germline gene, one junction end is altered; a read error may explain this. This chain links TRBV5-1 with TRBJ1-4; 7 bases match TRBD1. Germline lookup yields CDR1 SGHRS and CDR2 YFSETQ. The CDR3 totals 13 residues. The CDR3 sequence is CASSLTEPGQSVF. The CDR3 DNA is TGCGCCAGCAGCTTGACAGAACCGGGACAGAGTGTTTTT.

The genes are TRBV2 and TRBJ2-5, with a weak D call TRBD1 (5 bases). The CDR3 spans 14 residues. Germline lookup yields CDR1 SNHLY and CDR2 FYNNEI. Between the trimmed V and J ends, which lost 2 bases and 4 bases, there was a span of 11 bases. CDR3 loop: CASSERQRGETQYF. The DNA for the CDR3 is TGTGCCAGCAGTGAAAGGCAAAGGGGAGAGACCCAGTACTTC. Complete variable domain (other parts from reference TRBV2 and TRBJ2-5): EPEVTQTPSHQVTQMGQEVILRCVPISNHLYFYWYRQILGQKVEFLVSFYNNEISEKSEIFDDQFSVERPDGSNFTLKIRSTKLEDSAMYFCASSERQRGETQYFGPGTRLLVL.

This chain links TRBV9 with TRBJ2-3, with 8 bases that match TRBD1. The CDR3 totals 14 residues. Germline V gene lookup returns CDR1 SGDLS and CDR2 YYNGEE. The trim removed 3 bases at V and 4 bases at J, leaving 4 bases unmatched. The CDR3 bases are TGTGCCAGCAGCGCGGAGACAGGGGCAGATACGCAGTATTTT. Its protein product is CASSAETGADTQYF. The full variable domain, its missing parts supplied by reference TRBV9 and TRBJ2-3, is DSGVTQTPKHLITATGQRVTLRCSPRSGDLSVYWYQQSLDQGLQFLIQYYNGEERAKGNILERFSAQQFPDLHSELNLSSLELGDSALYFCASSAETGADTQYFGPGTRLTVL.

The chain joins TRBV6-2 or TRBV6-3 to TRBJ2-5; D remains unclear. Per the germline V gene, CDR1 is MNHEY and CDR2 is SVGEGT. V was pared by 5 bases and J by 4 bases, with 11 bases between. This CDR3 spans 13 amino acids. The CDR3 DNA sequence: TGTGCCAGCAGTCACCCCTCGGGAGAGACCCAGTACTTC. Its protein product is CASSHPSGETQYF.